Here is one T cell receptor (beta chain) with its context. Its antigen is not identified. These data originate in a study of cytomegalovirus exposure and HLA in healthy donors. Study results and limitations: There were some public TCRs occurring in many donors, but most TCR sequences were rare. Being productive about 87% or about 30% of the time was typical of most TCR beta V segments in an earlier analysis.

PCR employed 60 Vbeta and 13 Jbeta primers. Clones were read by immunoSEQ multiplex PCR, and TCRdb kept only the in-frame ones, dropping some. This table has fewer than 300,000 clones, around 80% appearing once. The receptor comes from a girl aged 2 to 9 in good health and CMV-seronegative. The sequenced sample was PBMCs.

The CDR3 coding sequence is TGTGCCAGCAGCCTGGTATCGGGGGAGCAGTACTTC. Protein product: CASSLVSGEQYF. The chain has TRBV7-9 and TRBJ2-7, with TRBD2 as a possible D gene (5 bases). Trimming stripped 5 bases from V and 7 bases from J, with 12 bases between. CDR1 and CDR2 (germline): SEHNR, FQNEAQ (reference sequence). CDR3 size: 12 residues.